Listed here are 25 T cell receptor beta chains from one sample, sequenced in a study of T cells in Graves' hyperthyroidism and ophthalmopathy. The TCR beta CDR3 regions underwent amplification using RNA transcripts as the source. First-round RT-PCR of the TCR CDR3 relied on the HTBI primer set. TCRdb passed the multiplex PCR reads through MiXCR, listing each CDR3 protein once. The repertoire consists of over 350,000 distinct CDR3 sequences, with under 20% occurring once and the leading ten covering less than 45%. Sequenced material: blood. The receptor set was obtained from a man younger than 35 with Graves' ophthalmopathy.

The chain is built from TRBV20-1 and TRBJ1-5, with 10 bases fitting TRBD1. J gave up 6 bases and V 0 bases, and 5 bases lay outside the gene matches. Germline V gives CDR1 DFQATT, CDR2 SNEGSKA (reference sequence). There are 15 residues in the CDR3. The CDR3 DNA reads as TGCAGTGCTAGAGATACAGGGACAGGGGTTCAGCCCCAGCATTTT. Translated: CSARDTGTGVQPQHF.

This clonotype was counted ten times or more. This chain connects TRBV5-1 to TRBJ1-1; tentatively, D is TRBD1 (5 bases). V lost 1 base and J 4 bases, leaving 17 bases between the germline ends. Germline V gene lookup returns CDR1 SGHRS and CDR2 YFSETQ. The CDR3 contains 16 residues. CDR3 nucleotide sequence: TGCGCCAGCAGCTTGTATATTAATGCGGGACGCACTGAAGCTTTCTTT. Translating it yields CASSLYINAGRTEAFF.

The J gene is TRBJ1-5, the V gene TRBV9; D may be TRBD1 (6 bases). CDR3 length: 15 residues. With 1 base removed from V and 3 bases from J, the gap between germline ends came to 11 bases. Germline V gene sequence: CDR1 SGDLS, CDR2 YYNGEE. Here the CDR3 reads CASSVSGGTNQPQHF. Written as DNA, the CDR3 is TGTGCCAGCAGCGTATCCGGGGGCACCAATCAGCCCCAGCATTTT.

This chain uses TRBV20-1 with TRBJ1-6, with TRBD1 as a possible D gene (6 bases). Germline lookup yields CDR1 DFQATT and CDR2 SNEGSKA (reference sequence). V was trimmed by 3 bases and J by 4 bases, leaving 19 bases between them. CDR3 size: 17 residues. This CDR3 reads CSARGAGRAEYNSPLHF. CDR3 DNA sequence: TGCAGTGCTAGGGGGGCCGGTAGGGCAGAATATAATTCACCCCTCCACTTT.

This clonotype was seen at least ten times. This chain connects TRBV11-1 to TRBJ2-7; no firm D call. Trimming removed 4 bases from V and 5 bases from J, with 15 bases in between. The CDR3 extends over 14 amino acids. The germline CDR1 and CDR2 sequences are SGHAT and FQDESV (reference sequence). For the CDR3, the DNA is TGTGCCAGCAGCTCCGCTAGAGTTGGTGACGAGCAGTACTTC. This sequence encodes CASSSARVGDEQYF.

On this clonotype: A much larger clone is a single base away; this may be a read error. The chain combines TRBV25-1 with TRBJ2-1; 9 bases match TRBD2. Germline CDR1 and CDR2: MGHDK and SYGVNS. The junction had 2 bases not matched to a gene; V was cut back by 5 bases and J by 3 bases. The CDR3 is made up of 14 amino acids. CDR3 in DNA: TGTGCCAGCAGTCCTAGCGGGGACTACAATGAGCAGTTCTTC. Residues: CASSPSGDYNEQFF.

This clonotype was picked up many times. V is TRBV9 and J is TRBJ1-1; possible D gene TRBD1, 5 bases. Germline loops: CDR1 SGDLS, CDR2 YYNGEE. V was pared by 1 base and J by 10 bases, with 14 bases between. The CDR3 is 13 amino acids. In nucleotides, the CDR3 is TGTGCCAGCAGCGTAACGGGGGAGGGGCGAGCTTTCTTT. Its translation is CASSVTGEGRAFF.

This clonotype was found many times. The V and J genes are TRBV7-9 and TRBJ1-2; TRBD1 agrees at 10 bases. V shed 5 bases, J shed 4 bases, and the junction held 7 bases outside the gene matches. The CDR3 is 15 residues long. The germline V gene has CDR1 SEHNR and CDR2 FQNEAQ (reference sequence). The CDR3 bases are TGTGCCAGCAGCGCTCCGGGACAGGGGAGCTATGGCTACACCTTC. Translating it yields CASSAPGQGSYGYTF.

About this clonotype: A much more abundant neighbour one base away suggests this may be a read error. The chain combines TRBV7-6 with TRBJ2-7, with D possibly matching TRBD2 (5 bases). Trimming took 1 base from V and 7 from J, leaving 17 bases between them. CDR1 and CDR2 from the germline V gene are SGHVS and FNYEAQ. The CDR3 covers 15 residues. Here the CDR3 DNA reads TGTGCCAGCAGCTTAGGTTCCCGGGGTGACAATGAGCAGTACTTC. Protein: CASSLGSRGDNEQYF.

V and J are TRBV4-1 and TRBJ1-1; no reliable D call. V was cut by 0 bases and J by 1 base, with 9 bases left in between. Germline-derived CDR1 and CDR2 are MGHRA and YSYEKL. This CDR3 is 15 amino acids long. CDR3: CASSQDQKGNTEAFF. CDR3 DNA sequence: TGCGCCAGCAGCCAAGATCAGAAGGGGAACACTGAAGCTTTCTTT.

Only a few counts were recorded for this clonotype. CDR3 region: CASSRQGDSPLHF. The CDR3 bases are TGTGCCAGCAGCCGGCAGGGGGATTCACCCCTCCACTTT. This rearrangement joins TRBV7-9 to TRBJ1-6; TRBD1 matches 7 bases. This CDR3 comprises 13 residues. Per germline, CDR1 SEHNR and CDR2 FQNEAQ (reference sequence). The junction had 3 bases not matched to a gene; V was cut back by 5 bases and J by 8 bases.

The rearrangement joins TRBV19 to TRBJ1-1; D is unresolved. The length of the CDR3 is 13 residues. The ends were cut back, 2 bases at V and 6 bases at J, with 10 bases in the middle. From germline, CDR1 is LNHDA and CDR2 SQIVND (reference sequence). In nucleotides, the CDR3 is TGTGCCAGTAGTATAAAGGGCGGGTCTGAAGCTTTCTTT. This translates into CASSIKGGSEAFF.

The chain couples TRBV24-1 to TRBJ2-5; no clear D gene. CDR1 and CDR2 from the germline V gene are KGHDR and SFDVKD. The V gene lost 4 bases and the J gene lost 5 bases, with 10 bases spanning the gap. The CDR3 length is 13 residues. This CDR3 is CATSDPLGETQYF. CDR3 nucleotide sequence: TGTGCCACCAGTGACCCATTGGGGGAGACCCAGTACTTC.

J is TRBJ1-2 and V is TRBV7-2; the D gene is possibly TRBD1 (5 bases). This CDR3 has 14 residues. Germline values: CDR1 SGHTA, CDR2 FQGNSA. V gave up 5 bases and J gave up 4 bases, with 14 bases separating them. The CDR3 loop reads CASSLTGTVYGYTF. Written as DNA, the CDR3 is TGTGCCAGCAGCCTTACCGGGACGGTCTATGGCTACACCTTC.

This clonotype was detected many times. The CDR3: CASSWDRATDTQYF. CDR3 DNA sequence: TGCGCCAGCAGCTGGGACAGGGCCACAGATACGCAGTATTTT. The chain employs TRBV5-1 and TRBJ2-3; 9 bases align to TRBD1. The CDR3 loop spans 14 amino acids. From germline, CDR1 is SGHRS and CDR2 YFSETQ. After removal of 3 bases from V and 2 bases from J, the junction contained 1 base not matched to a gene. The variable domain in full, completed from reference TRBV5-1 and TRBJ2-3, reads KAGVTQTPRYLIKTRGQQVTLSCSPISGHRSVSWYQQTPGQGLQFLFEYFSETQRNKGNFPGRFSGRQFSNSRSEMNVSTLELGDSALYLCASSWDRATDTQYFGPGTRLTVL.

Ten or more counts support this clonotype. V and J are TRBV5-1 and TRBJ1-1; no definite D call. V was clipped by 0 bases and J by 7 bases, with 10 bases between them. The CDR3 has 13 residues. CDR1 is SGHRS and CDR2 is YFSETQ in the germline V gene. CDR3 sequence (DNA): TGCGCCAGCAGCTTGGCGGCAGGCGTTGAAGCTTTCTTT. Translating gives CASSLAAGVEAFF.

This clonotype was counted ten times or more. The J gene is TRBJ1-2, the V gene TRBV28; D perhaps matches TRBD1 (6 bases). Germline CDR1 reads MDHEN; CDR2 reads SYDVKM. This CDR3 comprises 13 residues. Trimming removed 2 bases at V and 8 bases at J, with 12 bases between. For the CDR3, the DNA is TGTGCCAGCAGTTTACGTCGGGGGCTCGGCTACACCTTC. It yields the protein CASSLRRGLGYTF.

This clonotype was counted at least ten times. V usage is TRBV6-2 or TRBV6-3 and J usage is TRBJ2-7; either TRBD1 or TRBD2 may fit D (5 bases each). This CDR3 spans 13 amino acids. From germline, CDR1 is MNHEY and CDR2 SVGEGT. V was shortened by 5 bases and J by 2 bases, with 10 bases between the two germline ends. The CDR3 coding sequence is TGTGCCAGCAGTCGGGGACCTGCCTACGAGCAGTACTTC. It is translated as CASSRGPAYEQYF.

In its sample, this clonotype was seen many times. The V gene is TRBV2, the J gene TRBJ1-1; D is perhaps TRBD1 (5 bases). Germline-derived CDR1 and CDR2 are SNHLY and FYNNEI. The CDR3 consists of 15 residues. Trimming took 0 bases from V and 1 from J, leaving 9 bases between them. CDR3 amino acids: CASSEAPGGNTEAFF. The CDR3 DNA is TGTGCCAGCAGTGAAGCGCCCGGGGGGAACACTGAAGCTTTCTTT. The whole variable domain, filled in from reference TRBV2 and TRBJ1-1, reads EPEVTQTPSHQVTQMGQEVILRCVPISNHLYFYWYRQILGQKVEFLVSFYNNEISEKSEIFDDQFSVERPDGSNFTLKIRSTKLEDSAMYFCASSEAPGGNTEAFFGQGTRLTVV.

V usage is TRBV19 and J usage is TRBJ1-5; possible D gene TRBD1, 5 bases. CDR1 is LNHDA and CDR2 is SQIVND in the germline V gene (reference sequence). The ends were cut back, 5 bases at V and 7 bases at J, with 6 bases in the middle. This CDR3 is built from 11 residues. CDR3 sequence reads: CASSGGQPQHF. For the CDR3, the DNA is TGTGCCAGTAGTGGGGGGCAGCCCCAGCATTTT.

Many counts were recorded for this clonotype. The genes are TRBV11-2 and TRBJ2-5, with 7 nucleotides matching TRBD1. With 4 bases clipped from V and 9 bases from J, the junction kept 20 bases outside the gene matches. CDR3 length: 17 residues. Germline CDR1 SGHAT, CDR2 FQNNGV. DNA of the CDR3: TGTGCCAGCAGCTCCATTCGACAGGGACGGGGCATGGTGGCCCAGTACTTC. Amino acid sequence: CASSSIRQGRGMVAQYF.

There are many counts of this clonotype. The CDR3 DNA reads as TGTGCCAGCAGTTTCCGAGGGGGCTGGGACACTGAAGCTTTCTTT. It translates to CASSFRGGWDTEAFF. The V call is TRBV12-3 or TRBV12-4, the J call TRBJ1-1; 7 bases align to TRBD1. This CDR3 has 15 amino acids. V shed 3 bases and J 3 bases; nucleotides not matched to a gene: 7.

This clonotype turned up a few times. This chain uses TRBV28 with TRBJ2-7; tentatively, D is TRBD1 (6 bases). V lost 5 bases and J lost 0, with 20 bases in between. The CDR3 totals 17 residues. The germline V gene has CDR1 MDHEN and CDR2 SYDVKM. The CDR3 DNA follows: TGTGCCAGCAGTCCAGCCCTGGGACATGTATTCTCCTACGAGCAGTACTTC. The encoded protein is CASSPALGHVFSYEQYF.

This clonotype was picked up a small number of times. The genes are TRBV6-2 or TRBV6-3 and TRBJ1-3, with D perhaps matching TRBD1 (5 bases). Per germline, CDR1 MNHEY and CDR2 SVGEGT. The CDR3 runs 20 residues. Trimming pared 0 bases from V and 1 base from J, leaving 22 bases between. This CDR3 is CASSYSMGKDTATSGNTIYF. DNA of the CDR3: TGTGCCAGCAGTTACTCCATGGGTAAGGACACAGCGACGTCTGGAAACACCATATATTTT.

J is TRBJ2-3 and V is TRBV11-3, with D unclear. Trimming pared 0 bases from V and 0 bases from J, leaving 7 bases between. The CDR3 runs to 15 residues. The germline gives CDR1 SGHNT, CDR2 YENEEA. DNA for the CDR3: TGTGCCAGCAGCTTAGATCAACTAAGCACAGATACGCAGTATTTT. Protein: CASSLDQLSTDTQYF. The whole variable domain, remainder taken from reference TRBV11-3 and TRBJ2-3, is EAGVVQSPRYKIIEKKQPVAFWCNPISGHNTLYWYLQNLGQGPELLIRYENEEAVDDSQLPKDRFSAERLKGVDSTLKIQPAELGDSAVYLCASSLDQLSTDTQYFGPGTRLTVL.